This TCR beta chain was sequenced for a study of shared clonotypes between healthy human individuals. The method was immunoSEQ multiplex PCR; TCRdb's version includes in-frame clones alone and lacks a portion of them. The sample carries about 800,000 clones, around 96% recorded once. Broader study findings: Some naive CD4 clonotypes, 5% to 5.5%, turned up in common across several donors. When compared with the clonotypes that were shared by all four sorted-subset donors, the non-shared clonotypes turned out to have lower generation probabilities.

Trimming shortened V by 0 bases and J by 5 bases, and 7 bases separated the two germline ends. CDR1 and CDR2 from the germline V gene are LGHNA and YSLEER. This CDR3 region has 13 residues. Naive CD8 populations comprised CD45RO-negative cells positively selected for CCR7, excluding terminally differentiated effector memory CD45RA+ cells. Points on this clone: Its antigen is currently unknown. Other DNA sequences of this sample code for an identical CDR3.

The chain recombines TRBV4-3 with TRBJ1-1; the D is unclear. Sequencing input: naive CD8+ T cells sorted from blood. This TCR derives from a man aged 30 to 45 in good health. The CDR3 coding sequence is TGCGCCAGCAGCCAAGATCGTGGGACTGAAGCTTTCTTT. Residues: CASSQDRGTEAFF.